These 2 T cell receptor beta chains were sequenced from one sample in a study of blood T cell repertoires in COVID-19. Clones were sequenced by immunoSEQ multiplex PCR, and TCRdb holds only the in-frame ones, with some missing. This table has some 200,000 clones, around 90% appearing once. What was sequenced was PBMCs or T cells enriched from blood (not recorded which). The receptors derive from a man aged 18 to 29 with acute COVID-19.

CDR3 protein: CASRSSGNTGELFF. In nucleotides, the CDR3 is TGTGCCAGCAGATCTAGCGGGAACACCGGGGAGCTGTTTTTT. The J gene is TRBJ2-2, the V gene TRBV6-5; 7 bases are a match to TRBD2. The CDR3 runs to 14 residues. Germline loops: CDR1 MNHEY, CDR2 SVGAGI. Trimming removed 6 bases from V and 1 base from J; junction bases left unmatched: 2.

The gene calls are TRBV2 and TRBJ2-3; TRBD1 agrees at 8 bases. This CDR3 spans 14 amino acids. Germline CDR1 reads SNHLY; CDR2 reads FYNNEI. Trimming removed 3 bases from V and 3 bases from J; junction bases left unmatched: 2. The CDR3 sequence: CASSDQGATDTQYF. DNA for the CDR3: TGTGCCAGCAGTGACCAGGGGGCAACAGATACGCAGTATTTT.